This TCR beta chain originates from a study of blood T cell repertoires in COVID-19. Produced via immunoSEQ multiplex PCR; TCRdb's table is partial and in-frame only. This table has about 35,000 clones, 88% appearing once. Trimming stripped 0 bases from V and 8 bases from J, with 6 bases between. The CDR3 sequence is 12 residues long. The V gene's germline CDR1 is SGHKS and CDR2 YYEKEE (reference sequence). This clonotype was obtained from a woman between 70 and 85 years old with active COVID-19. Material: peripheral blood. The chain combines TRBV5-5 with TRBJ2-1; TRBD2 might be the D (5 bases). Here the CDR3 DNA reads TGTGCCAGCAGCTTGGCGAGGGATGAGCAGTTCTTC. This sequence encodes CASSLARDEQFF.